This is a list of T cell receptor beta chains from one sample in a study of T-cell reconstitution after alpha-beta-depleted transplantation in children. TCRdb re-called the PCR reads through MiXCR, storing one row per CDR3 protein. The data show some 120,000 distinct CDR3 sequences, with roughly 9% seen just once and around 24% held by the top ten. The material sequenced was PBMCs, mostly from graft donor cells, taken 180 days after TCRalphabeta/CD19-depleted stem cell transplant. These receptors were obtained from a girl under three years old who had a stem cell transplant for combined immunodeficiency, so the T cells may come from the graft donor. CDR3s include the opening cysteine and the closing phenylalanine or tryptophan. The D gene is left open where the match is weak. Expanded clones are given a class, and other clones once, few, many or no size at all.

d_call: NA; clone_size: NA; cdr3_length: 12; v_call: TRBV28; j_call: TRBJ1-2; cdr3_aa: CAIRQARNGYTF; cdr3_nt: TGTGCCATCCGGCAGGCGAGGAATGGCTACACCTTC
d_call: NA; clone_size: NA; cdr3_length: 12; v_call: TRBV12-3/TRBV12-4; j_call: TRBJ1-4; cdr3_aa: CASSFGRGKLFF; cdr3_nt: TGTGCCAGCAGCTTCGGGCGGGGAAAACTGTTTTTT
d_call: NA; clone_size: NA; cdr3_length: 14; v_call: TRBV7-9; j_call: TRBJ1-4; cdr3_aa: CVSSLRQGSEKLFF; cdr3_nt: TGTGTCAGCAGCTTACGTCAGGGTAGTGAAAAACTGTTTTTT
d_call: NA; clone_size: many; cdr3_length: 15; v_call: TRBV7-2; j_call: TRBJ2-3; cdr3_aa: CASSSGGDGSDTQYF; cdr3_nt: TGTGCCAGCAGCTCCGGTGGGGATGGGTCAGATACGCAGTATTTT
d_call: NA; clone_size: few; cdr3_length: 17; v_call: TRBV10-3; j_call: TRBJ2-3; cdr3_aa: CAISPVFDDRSVDTQYF; cdr3_nt: TGTGCCATCAGCCCCGTTTTCGACGACAGGTCGGTCGATACGCAGTATTTT
d_call: NA; clone_size: few; cdr3_length: 12; v_call: TRBV12-3/TRBV12-4; j_call: TRBJ2-7; cdr3_aa: CASSLTGSEQYF; cdr3_nt: TGTGCCAGCAGTTTGACAGGTTCCGAGCAGTACTTC
d_call: NA; clone_size: few; cdr3_length: 12; v_call: TRBV12-5; j_call: TRBJ1-5; cdr3_aa: CASGLFDQPQHF; cdr3_nt: TGTGCTAGTGGTTTGTTCGATCAGCCCCAGCATTTT
d_call: NA; clone_size: few; cdr3_length: 14; v_call: TRBV5-1; j_call: TRBJ1-2; cdr3_aa: CASSWDASNYGYTF; cdr3_nt: TGCGCCAGCAGCTGGGACGCCTCTAACTATGGCTACACCTTC
d_call: NA; clone_size: medium-sized; cdr3_length: 16; v_call: TRBV7-2; j_call: TRBJ2-7; cdr3_aa: CASSLVRHNIGYEQYF; cdr3_nt: TGTGCCAGCAGCTTAGTCCGGCATAATATAGGGTACGAGCAGTACTTC
d_call: NA; clone_size: many; cdr3_length: 15; v_call: TRBV18; j_call: TRBJ2-7; cdr3_aa: CASSRAWDGYYEQYF; cdr3_nt: TGTGCCAGCTCAAGAGCCTGGGACGGATACTACGAGCAGTACTTC
d_call: NA; clone_size: few; cdr3_length: 15; v_call: TRBV7-3; j_call: TRBJ2-1; cdr3_aa: CASSLGTPGVKGLFF; cdr3_nt: TGTGCCAGCAGCTTAGGAACCCCAGGGGTAAAGGGACTATTCTTC
d_call: NA; clone_size: NA; cdr3_length: 19; v_call: TRBV11-1; j_call: TRBJ2-4; cdr3_aa: CASSTPSWQGGYAKNIQYF; cdr3_nt: TGTGCCAGCAGCACACCTTCCTGGCAGGGGGGATATGCCAAAAACATTCAGTACTTC
d_call: NA; clone_size: NA; cdr3_length: 14; v_call: TRBV3-1; j_call: TRBJ2-7; cdr3_aa: CASSRFGAGYEQYF; cdr3_nt: TGTGCCAGCAGCCGATTCGGGGCAGGGTACGAGCAGTACTTC
d_call: NA; clone_size: NA; cdr3_length: 13; v_call: TRBV10-3; j_call: TRBJ2-5; cdr3_aa: CAISESEGETQYF; cdr3_nt: TGTGCCATCAGTGAGTCGGAGGGAGAGACCCAGTACTTC
d_call: TRBD1; clone_size: NA; cdr3_length: 19; v_call: TRBV4-3; j_call: TRBJ2-3; cdr3_aa: CASSQDPTTTGAGTDTQYF; cdr3_nt: TGCGCCAGCAGCCAAGATCCCACAACAACAGGGGCCGGCACAGATACGCAGTATTTT
d_call: NA; clone_size: NA; cdr3_length: 18; v_call: TRBV5-6; j_call: TRBJ2-3; cdr3_aa: CASSLVGTLDTSTDTQYF; cdr3_nt: TGTGCCAGCAGCTTGGTGGGAACGCTAGATACTAGCACAGATACGCAGTATTTT
d_call: NA; clone_size: few; cdr3_length: 11; v_call: TRBV20-1; j_call: TRBJ1-2; cdr3_aa: CSTDTGISGTF; cdr3_nt: TGCAGTACAGATACAGGGATCAGTGGCACCTTC
d_call: NA; clone_size: NA; cdr3_length: 16; v_call: TRBV5-1; j_call: TRBJ2-7; cdr3_aa: CASFCHRANSTYEQYF; cdr3_nt: TGCGCCAGCTTTTGCCACAGGGCGAATAGCACCTACGAGCAGTACTTC
d_call: TRBD2; clone_size: NA; cdr3_length: 15; v_call: TRBV30; j_call: TRBJ2-3; cdr3_aa: CAWRPSGGALDTQYF; cdr3_nt: TGTGCCTGGAGGCCAAGCGGGGGGGCGTTAGATACGCAGTATTTT
d_call: NA; clone_size: many; cdr3_length: 12; v_call: TRBV30; j_call: TRBJ2-3; cdr3_aa: CAWSRNVDTQYF; cdr3_nt: TGTGCCTGGAGTAGAAATGTAGATACGCAGTATTTT
d_call: NA; clone_size: few; cdr3_length: 15; v_call: TRBV11-2; j_call: TRBJ2-2; cdr3_aa: CASSFRGGNTGELFF; cdr3_nt: TGTGCCAGCAGCTTTCGCGGAGGAAACACCGGGGAGCTGTTTTTT
d_call: NA; clone_size: few; cdr3_length: 12; v_call: TRBV18; j_call: TRBJ1-2; cdr3_aa: CASSGRGYGYTF; cdr3_nt: TGTGCCAGCTCGGGGCGCGGCTATGGCTACACCTTC
d_call: TRBD1; clone_size: NA; cdr3_length: 13; v_call: TRBV20-1; j_call: TRBJ1-2; cdr3_aa: CSARVGTVYGYTF; cdr3_nt: TGCAGTGCTAGAGTAGGGACAGTCTATGGCTACACCTTC
d_call: TRBD1; clone_size: NA; cdr3_length: 15; v_call: TRBV7-2; j_call: TRBJ1-3; cdr3_aa: CASSLPGGPGNTIYF; cdr3_nt: TGTGCCAGCAGCTTACCAGGGGGACCTGGAAACACCATATATTTT
d_call: NA; clone_size: NA; cdr3_length: 16; v_call: TRBV10-3; j_call: TRBJ1-5; cdr3_aa: CAISESMAGSNQPQHF; cdr3_nt: TGTGCCATCAGTGAGTCGATGGCCGGGAGCAATCAGCCCCAGCATTTT
d_call: NA; clone_size: NA; cdr3_length: 12; v_call: TRBV20-1; j_call: TRBJ1-1; cdr3_aa: CSARGGAGGAFF; cdr3_nt: TGCAGTGCTAGAGGGGGCGCGGGTGGAGCTTTCTTT
d_call: NA; clone_size: few; cdr3_length: 12; v_call: TRBV7-9; j_call: TRBJ1-2; cdr3_aa: CASSLVYRGYTF; cdr3_nt: TGTGCCAGCAGCTTGGTATATCGAGGCTACACCTTC
d_call: TRBD2; clone_size: NA; cdr3_length: 15; v_call: TRBV7-2; j_call: TRBJ2-5; cdr3_aa: CASSTLGGTRETQYF; cdr3_nt: TGTGCCAGCAGCACCCTGGGGGGGACGAGGGAGACCCAGTACTTC
d_call: TRBD1; clone_size: few; cdr3_length: 16; v_call: TRBV5-1; j_call: TRBJ1-4; cdr3_aa: CASSLVAQGRDEKLFF; cdr3_nt: TGCGCCAGCAGCTTGGTGGCACAGGGGCGAGACGAAAAACTGTTTTTT
d_call: NA; clone_size: NA; cdr3_length: 13; v_call: TRBV28; j_call: TRBJ2-5; cdr3_aa: CARGPGLLGTQYF; cdr3_nt: TGTGCCAGGGGGCCCGGGCTCCTAGGGACCCAGTACTTC
d_call: NA; clone_size: NA; cdr3_length: 12; v_call: TRBV20-1; j_call: TRBJ2-3; cdr3_aa: CSAGATSDTQYF; cdr3_nt: TGCAGTGCTGGAGCGACTAGTGATACGCAGTATTTT
d_call: TRBD1; clone_size: few; cdr3_length: 14; v_call: TRBV20-1; j_call: TRBJ1-2; cdr3_aa: CSARAQQGNYGYTF; cdr3_nt: TGCAGTGCTAGAGCCCAACAGGGGAACTATGGCTACACCTTC
d_call: NA; clone_size: NA; cdr3_length: 14; v_call: TRBV5-1; j_call: TRBJ1-1; cdr3_aa: CASSLDIADTEAFF; cdr3_nt: TGCGCCAGCAGCTTGGATATCGCGGACACTGAAGCTTTCTTT
d_call: TRBD2; clone_size: few; cdr3_length: 15; v_call: TRBV12-3/TRBV12-4; j_call: TRBJ2-1; cdr3_aa: CASSPSGGAENEQFF; cdr3_nt: TGTGCCAGCAGTCCTAGCGGGGGGGCCGAAAATGAGCAGTTCTTC
d_call: NA; clone_size: NA; cdr3_length: 15; v_call: TRBV6-5; j_call: TRBJ2-1; cdr3_aa: CAISSPRGAYNEQFF; cdr3_nt: TGTGCCATCAGTTCCCCCCGAGGAGCCTACAATGAGCAGTTCTTC
d_call: NA; clone_size: NA; cdr3_length: 15; v_call: TRBV12-3/TRBV12-4; j_call: TRBJ1-6; cdr3_aa: CASSLFGGSRSPLHF; cdr3_nt: TGTGCCAGCAGTTTATTCGGGGGGAGTCGCTCACCCCTCCACTTT
d_call: TRBD2; clone_size: many; cdr3_length: 14; v_call: TRBV5-1; j_call: TRBJ2-7; cdr3_aa: CASSLAGAPYEQYF; cdr3_nt: TGTGCCAGCAGTCTAGCGGGAGCGCCCTACGAGCAGTACTTC
d_call: NA; clone_size: NA; cdr3_length: 12; v_call: TRBV20-1; j_call: TRBJ2-5; cdr3_aa: CSAEMGQETQYF; cdr3_nt: TGCAGTGCCGAAATGGGGCAAGAGACCCAGTACTTC
d_call: TRBD1; clone_size: few; cdr3_length: 14; v_call: TRBV6-1; j_call: TRBJ1-4; cdr3_aa: CASSRGQGGEKLFF; cdr3_nt: TGTGCCAGCAGTCGCGGACAGGGGGGTGAAAAACTGTTTTTT
d_call: NA; clone_size: NA; cdr3_length: 17; v_call: TRBV18; j_call: TRBJ2-5; cdr3_aa: CASSPPGMWGSQETQYF; cdr3_nt: TGTGCCAGCTCACCTCCGGGCATGTGGGGGTCTCAAGAGACCCAGTACTTC
d_call: TRBD2; clone_size: NA; cdr3_length: 18; v_call: TRBV9; j_call: TRBJ2-1; cdr3_aa: CASSVTSPIAGFYNEQFF; cdr3_nt: TGTGCCAGCAGCGTCACCTCGCCTATAGCGGGGTTCTACAATGAGCAGTTCTTC
d_call: TRBD1; clone_size: few; cdr3_length: 15; v_call: TRBV10-3; j_call: TRBJ2-7; cdr3_aa: CAISESGDRAGEQYF; cdr3_nt: TGTGCCATCAGTGAGTCGGGGGACAGGGCTGGGGAGCAGTACTTC
d_call: NA; clone_size: few; cdr3_length: 12; v_call: TRBV5-1; j_call: TRBJ2-1; cdr3_aa: CASSWDENEQFF; cdr3_nt: TGCGCCAGCAGCTGGGACGAGAATGAGCAGTTCTTC
d_call: NA; clone_size: many; cdr3_length: 14; v_call: TRBV19; j_call: TRBJ1-5; cdr3_aa: CASSIDTDGQPQHF; cdr3_nt: TGTGCCAGTAGTATAGACACAGACGGTCAGCCCCAGCATTTT
d_call: NA; clone_size: few; cdr3_length: 15; v_call: TRBV7-3; j_call: TRBJ2-2; cdr3_aa: CASRDGGGLAGELFF; cdr3_nt: TGTGCCAGCCGTGATGGGGGGGGGCTGGCCGGGGAGCTGTTTTTT
d_call: NA; clone_size: NA; cdr3_length: 15; v_call: TRBV15; j_call: TRBJ2-7; cdr3_aa: CATSRTGDRSYEQYF; cdr3_nt: TGTGCCACCAGCAGAACGGGGGACCGGTCCTACGAGCAGTACTTC
d_call: TRBD2; clone_size: NA; cdr3_length: 15; v_call: TRBV20-1; j_call: TRBJ2-3; cdr3_aa: CSAHPGLAYTDTQYF; cdr3_nt: TGCAGTGCCCACCCCGGACTAGCGTACACAGATACGCAGTATTTT
d_call: TRBD1; clone_size: NA; cdr3_length: 15; v_call: TRBV5-5; j_call: TRBJ2-2; cdr3_aa: CASMPGQGKTGELFF; cdr3_nt: TGTGCCAGCATGCCGGGACAGGGGAAAACCGGGGAGCTGTTTTTT
d_call: TRBD2; clone_size: NA; cdr3_length: 13; v_call: TRBV10-3; j_call: TRBJ2-1; cdr3_aa: CVCREASYNEQFF; cdr3_nt: TGTGTCTGTCGGGAGGCCTCCTACAATGAGCAGTTCTTC
d_call: TRBD2; clone_size: NA; cdr3_length: 18; v_call: TRBV4-2; j_call: TRBJ2-7; cdr3_aa: CASSQPLGLAGYPDEQYF; cdr3_nt: TGTGCCAGCAGCCAACCCCTCGGACTAGCGGGTTATCCCGACGAGCAGTACTTC
d_call: TRBD2; clone_size: NA; cdr3_length: 15; v_call: TRBV29-1; j_call: TRBJ2-1; cdr3_aa: CSVEDLGSGSREQFF; cdr3_nt: TGCAGCGTTGAAGATCTAGGTAGCGGGAGTCGAGAGCAGTTCTTC